This T cell receptor (beta chain) was sequenced for a study of spatial heterogeneity in lung cancer. CDR1 and CDR2 (germline): SGDLS, YYNGEE. Trimming took off 0 bases at V and 2 bases at J, with 5 bases between the two ends. CDR3 size: 14 residues. This clonotype appeared many times. Time point in this sample: sample taken at primary tumor resection. Whole RNA came from tumor, nontumor lung or frozen PBMC and was sequenced without being sorted. TCRdb passed the 5' RACE reads through MiXCR, listing each CDR3 protein once. The data hold tens of thousands of distinct CDR3 sequences, with about 20% observed a single time.

This chain connects TRBV9 to TRBJ2-2; weak D call: TRBD2 (5 bases). The origin of this receptor is a male donor with early-stage non-small cell lung cancer. The specimen was PBMCs, collected at surgery. Written as DNA, the CDR3 is TGTGCCAGCAGCGTAGCGGGAAACACCGGGGAGCTGTTTTTT. Protein product: CASSVAGNTGELFF. Full variable domain (rest looked up from reference TRBV9 and TRBJ2-2): DSGVTQTPKHLITATGQRVTLRCSPRSGDLSVYWYQQSLDQGLQFLIQYYNGEERAKGNILERFSAQQFPDLHSELNLSSLELGDSALYFCASSVAGNTGELFFGEGSRLTVL.